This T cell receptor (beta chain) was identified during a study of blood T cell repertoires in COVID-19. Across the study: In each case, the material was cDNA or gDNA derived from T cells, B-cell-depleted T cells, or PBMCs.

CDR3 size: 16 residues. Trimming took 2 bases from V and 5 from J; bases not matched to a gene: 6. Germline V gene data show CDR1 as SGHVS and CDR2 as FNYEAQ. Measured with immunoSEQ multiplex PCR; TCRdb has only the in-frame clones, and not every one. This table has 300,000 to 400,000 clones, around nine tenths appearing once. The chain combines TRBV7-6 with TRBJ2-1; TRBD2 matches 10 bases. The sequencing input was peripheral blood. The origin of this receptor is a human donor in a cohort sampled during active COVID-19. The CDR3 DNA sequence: TGTGCCAGCAGCTTATCCCCAGCGGGAGGGAACAATGAGCAGTTCTTC. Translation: CASSLSPAGGNNEQFF.